This is a list of T cell receptor beta chains from one sample in a study of cytomegalovirus exposure and HLA in healthy donors. TCRdb's table, derived via immunoSEQ multiplex PCR, lists solely in-frame clones and lacks some. There are some 98,000 clones in the sample; around 80% occur only once, and about 1.5% lies in the top ten. The specimen sequenced was PBMCs. These receptor sequences come from a man in his forties or fifties in good health and CMV-seronegative. CDR3s leave out the opening cysteine and the closing phenylalanine or tryptophan. Some rows mark clone size as missing; the rest say once, few, many or name a class of expanded clone.

TRBJ1-2 | 11 | TRBV30 | - | AWTTGTGGGYT
TRBJ1-1 | 14 | TRBV6-4 | - | ASSERPAGANTEAF
TRBJ2-2 | 13 | TRBV7-6 | - | ASSLGTANTGELF
TRBJ2-1 | 11 | TRBV11-2 | - | ASSLSSAGEQF
TRBJ2-7 | 11 | TRBV5-1 | - | ASSTTGTYEQY
TRBJ1-4 | 12 | TRBV7-9 | few | ASSQGQYHEKLF
TRBJ2-1 | 14 | TRBV5-4 | - | ASRRNSGGISNEQF
TRBJ2-7 | 11 | TRBV19 | - | ASSSIRGREQY
TRBJ2-2 | 12 | TRBV28 | - | ASSPGGLAGELF
TRBJ2-7 | 15 | TRBV7-9 | - | ASSFGGTGTADYEQY
TRBJ2-2 | 13 | TRBV7-7 | once | ASSPTGSNTGELF
TRBJ2-5 | 12 | TRBV6-4 | few | ASSLDRASETQY
TRBJ2-4 | 17 | TRBV2 | - | ASSERGLASQLAKNIQY
TRBJ2-1 | 15 | TRBV7-9 | - | ASSLFGGPSSYNEQF
TRBJ1-3 | 13 | TRBV2 | - | ASSVLGPSGNTIY
TRBJ1-6 | 14 | TRBV14 | - | AGSQRTGTYNSPLH
TRBJ2-2 | 12 | TRBV29-1 | - | SVERDPNTGELF
TRBJ1-2 | 13 | TRBV2 | - | ASSEPREGNYGYT
TRBJ2-1 | 17 | TRBV15 | - | ATSRGHSRGRGAYNEQF
TRBJ1-2 | 12 | TRBV15 | - | ATSREDRVSGYT
TRBJ1-1 | 10 | TRBV11-2 | - | ASSREITEAF